This T cell receptor (beta chain) was recorded in a study of blood T cell repertoires in COVID-19. Clones were read by immunoSEQ multiplex PCR, and TCRdb kept only the in-frame ones, dropping some. There are around 83,000 clones in the sample; more than 85% occur only once, and approximately 8.1% lies in the top ten. The length of the CDR3 is 14 residues. Trimming stripped 2 bases from V and 6 bases from J, with 12 bases between. Germline lookup yields CDR1 MNHNS and CDR2 SASEGT. Sequencing used peripheral blood. The receptor's source is an older man with active or convalescent COVID-19. V is TRBV6-1 and J is TRBJ2-3; maybe TRBD2 (6 bases). CDR3 residues: CASSEIGRSDTQYF. The DNA of the CDR3 is TGTGCCAGCAGTGAAATCGGGAGATCGGATACGCAGTATTTT.